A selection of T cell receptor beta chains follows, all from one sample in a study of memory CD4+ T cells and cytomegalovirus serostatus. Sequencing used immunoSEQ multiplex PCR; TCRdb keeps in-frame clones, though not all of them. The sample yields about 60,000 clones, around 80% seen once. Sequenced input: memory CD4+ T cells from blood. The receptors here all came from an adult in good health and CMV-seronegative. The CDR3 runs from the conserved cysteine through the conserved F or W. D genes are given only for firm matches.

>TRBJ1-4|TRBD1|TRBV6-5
CASSRRGTAEKLFF
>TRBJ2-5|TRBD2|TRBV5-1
CASRTWTREGTQYF
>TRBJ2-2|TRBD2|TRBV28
CASSSQGTSGGSPGELFF
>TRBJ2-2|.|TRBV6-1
CASGASPLTGELFF
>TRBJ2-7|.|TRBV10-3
CAISESPPRGQYF
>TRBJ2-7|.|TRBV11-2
CASRPLSGDSGDYEQYF
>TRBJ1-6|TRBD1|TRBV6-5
CASSYRDRNSPLHF
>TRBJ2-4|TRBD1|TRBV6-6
CASSDDRVGAKNIQYF
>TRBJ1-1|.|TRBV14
CASHAGTENTEAFF
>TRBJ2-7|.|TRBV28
CASSWRQNEQYF
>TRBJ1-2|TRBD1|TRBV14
CASSQVPGGTTF
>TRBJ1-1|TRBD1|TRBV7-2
CASSTQGGWDSWRGTEAFF
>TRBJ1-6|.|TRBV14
CASSQGNSWSPLHF
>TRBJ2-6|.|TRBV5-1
CASSLGQNSGANVLTF
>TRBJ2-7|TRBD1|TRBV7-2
CASSLDPGQGTSEQYF
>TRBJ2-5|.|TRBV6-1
CASSGGWKAQETQYF